Listed below are T cell receptor beta chains from one sample, sequenced in a study of T-cell reconstitution after alpha-beta-depleted transplantation in children. Each CDR3 protein is one row after TCRdb ran MiXCR on the PCR reads. The sample carries some 220,000 distinct CDR3 sequences, 8% to 9.5% recorded once. Material: PBMCs from the stem cell graft donor, obtained from the stem cell graft. The receptors were gathered from a human donor who donated a stem cell graft to a child with acute lymphoblastic leukemia. Both conserved end residues are trimmed from each CDR3. The order of the fields is V gene, J gene, D gene, CDR3 protein. The D gene is left open where the match is weak.

v_call: TRBV5-1
j_call: TRBJ1-1
d_call: .
cdr3_aa: ASSLSGQTGAF

v_call: TRBV11-2
j_call: TRBJ1-5
d_call: .
cdr3_aa: ASSLDVGAGQPQH

v_call: TRBV10-3
j_call: TRBJ1-2
d_call: .
cdr3_aa: AIRTAYGYT

v_call: TRBV30
j_call: TRBJ2-3
d_call: TRBD2
cdr3_aa: AWSVLLAGADTQY

v_call: TRBV5-1
j_call: TRBJ2-7
d_call: .
cdr3_aa: ASSLGGASFLYEQY

v_call: TRBV30
j_call: TRBJ1-2
d_call: TRBD1
cdr3_aa: AWNQRQGVYYGYT

v_call: TRBV4-1
j_call: TRBJ2-5
d_call: .
cdr3_aa: ASSQEASRGQETQY

v_call: TRBV25-1
j_call: TRBJ1-6
d_call: .
cdr3_aa: ASSGGGSPLH

v_call: TRBV27
j_call: TRBJ2-3
d_call: .
cdr3_aa: ASSLSGPPGGGTDTQY

v_call: TRBV5-1
j_call: TRBJ1-4
d_call: .
cdr3_aa: ASSLDPGDRVEKLF

v_call: TRBV25-1
j_call: TRBJ1-2
d_call: .
cdr3_aa: ASSELTGYGYT

v_call: TRBV27
j_call: TRBJ2-2
d_call: .
cdr3_aa: ASGGLNTGELF

v_call: TRBV20-1
j_call: TRBJ2-7
d_call: TRBD2
cdr3_aa: SASRGVLSYEQY

v_call: TRBV12-3/TRBV12-4
j_call: TRBJ2-2
d_call: .
cdr3_aa: ASSFRGTRNTGELF

v_call: TRBV11-1
j_call: TRBJ1-1
d_call: .
cdr3_aa: ASTQEGVAF

v_call: TRBV7-6
j_call: TRBJ2-5
d_call: TRBD1
cdr3_aa: ASSRTGDRRKETQY

v_call: TRBV5-1
j_call: TRBJ1-5
d_call: .
cdr3_aa: ASSLDPDINQPQH

v_call: TRBV3-1
j_call: TRBJ1-1
d_call: .
cdr3_aa: ASRGLGDTEAF

v_call: TRBV5-1
j_call: TRBJ1-4
d_call: .
cdr3_aa: ASSLDRNEKLF

v_call: TRBV20-1
j_call: TRBJ2-7
d_call: TRBD2
cdr3_aa: SAPSGGGYEQY

v_call: TRBV11-2
j_call: TRBJ1-1
d_call: .
cdr3_aa: ASSLIGTRDTEAF

v_call: TRBV5-6
j_call: TRBJ2-5
d_call: .
cdr3_aa: ASSLEGRQETQY

v_call: TRBV27
j_call: TRBJ1-1
d_call: .
cdr3_aa: ASSLGWGGVNTEAF

v_call: TRBV5-1
j_call: TRBJ2-5
d_call: .
cdr3_aa: ASSWAGQETQY

v_call: TRBV15
j_call: TRBJ2-6
d_call: .
cdr3_aa: ATSPGFRTGANVLT

v_call: TRBV11-2
j_call: TRBJ2-1
d_call: TRBD1
cdr3_aa: ASSLVTQTRTGDHNEQF

v_call: TRBV7-6
j_call: TRBJ2-7
d_call: .
cdr3_aa: ASSTPSAPYEQY

v_call: TRBV19
j_call: TRBJ1-5
d_call: TRBD1
cdr3_aa: ASTIQGQGAQH

v_call: TRBV4-2
j_call: TRBJ1-1
d_call: .
cdr3_aa: ASSPGGRRTEAF

v_call: TRBV5-1
j_call: TRBJ2-2
d_call: .
cdr3_aa: ASSKNFLGGRNTGELF

v_call: TRBV4-3
j_call: TRBJ2-1
d_call: .
cdr3_aa: ASSQDKTSYNEQF

v_call: TRBV5-1
j_call: TRBJ2-5
d_call: TRBD2
cdr3_aa: ASSSTSGGQETQY

v_call: TRBV10-1
j_call: TRBJ2-3
d_call: TRBD1
cdr3_aa: ASSDGQGSTDTQY

v_call: TRBV5-1
j_call: TRBJ2-1
d_call: TRBD2
cdr3_aa: ASVTTSGDNEQF

v_call: TRBV18
j_call: TRBJ1-1
d_call: .
cdr3_aa: ASSTVNTEAF

v_call: TRBV29-1
j_call: TRBJ1-2
d_call: .
cdr3_aa: SVGTKRDYGYT

v_call: TRBV7-2
j_call: TRBJ2-7
d_call: .
cdr3_aa: ASVFRDGFSYEQY

v_call: TRBV5-6
j_call: TRBJ2-7
d_call: TRBD1
cdr3_aa: ASSPGTGCHEQY

v_call: TRBV11-2
j_call: TRBJ2-7
d_call: TRBD1
cdr3_aa: ASSFLLDRGFSYEQY

v_call: TRBV10-3
j_call: TRBJ2-3
d_call: TRBD2
cdr3_aa: AISEIGGGGDTQY

v_call: TRBV4-2
j_call: TRBJ1-6
d_call: .
cdr3_aa: ASSPLDKRNSPLH

v_call: TRBV12-3/TRBV12-4
j_call: TRBJ2-1
d_call: .
cdr3_aa: ASSFDYSYNEQF

v_call: TRBV9
j_call: TRBJ1-2
d_call: .
cdr3_aa: ASSVVDCDYGYT

v_call: TRBV3-1
j_call: TRBJ2-7
d_call: TRBD1
cdr3_aa: ASSQVPGQGSYEQY

v_call: TRBV6-5
j_call: TRBJ2-2
d_call: TRBD2
cdr3_aa: ASSYPSTSGVTGELF

v_call: TRBV12-3/TRBV12-4
j_call: TRBJ2-7
d_call: .
cdr3_aa: ASSLRQSYEQY